This T cell receptor (beta chain) was captured by sequencing in a study of CD8+CD57+ T cells in acquired aplastic anemia. Genomic DNA was employed as the template in profiling TCR beta VDJ and CDR3. TCRdb re-derived calls from the reads in MiXCR, one entry per CDR3 protein. The repertoire consists of some 150,000 distinct CDR3 sequences, with 65% to 75% occurring once and the leading ten covering approximately 48%. This clonotype was seen repeatedly, ten times or more. Trimming removed 4 bases from V and 3 bases from J, with 15 bases in between. CDR3 size: 15 residues. Germline V gives CDR1 MNHEY, CDR2 SMNVEV (reference sequence). Those patients picked for sequencing had displayed CD8+CD57+ cell expansion on flow cytometry. There were no patients without severe acquired aplastic anemia. There was no therapy given to any patient before the blood sampling took place.

Sequencing was performed on sorted CD4+, CD8+, or CD8+CD57+ T cells (not recorded which) from PBMCs. This receptor was identified in a human donor with aplastic anemia. The genes are TRBV27 and TRBJ1-1; D may be TRBD1 (6 bases). The CDR3: CASSSPWGRYTEAFF. DNA for the CDR3: TGTGCCAGCAGTTCCCCCTGGGGGCGGTACACTGAAGCTTTCTTT.